Shown below are 7 T cell receptor beta chains from a single sample sequenced in a study of cytomegalovirus exposure and HLA in healthy donors. The PCR had 60 Vbeta and 13 Jbeta primers. The assay was immunoSEQ multiplex PCR, and TCRdb's table has in-frame clones only and misses some. The sample shows 110,000 to 150,000 clones, approximately 68% of them seen only once. Material for sequencing was PBMCs. Receptor source: a man aged 35 to 55 in good health and CMV-seronegative.

The V call is TRBV10-2, the J call TRBJ2-7; 7 nucleotides match TRBD1. V lost 7 bases, J lost 3 bases, and 6 bases stayed unmatched. The CDR3 spans 13 residues. The germline V gene encodes CDR1 WSHSY and CDR2 SAAADI. In DNA form, the CDR3 reads TGCGCCAGCAACCCGACAGGGAGCTACGAGCAGTACTTC. Its protein product is CASNPTGSYEQYF.

The CDR3 spells CASSTRTSGGGSGANVLTF. The CDR3 DNA sequence: TGCGCCAGCAGCACCCGGACTAGCGGGGGGGGGTCTGGGGCCAACGTCCTGACTTTC. The chain recombines TRBV5-1 with TRBJ2-6; TRBD2 agrees at 15 bases. This CDR3 comprises 19 residues. Trimming at V came to 4 bases and at J to 1 base, leaving 6 bases not matched to a gene. Looked up from germline, CDR1 is SGHRS and CDR2 is YFSETQ.

The chain recombines TRBV28 with TRBJ2-7; the match to TRBD2 covers 7 bases. The V and J ends lost 2 bases and 1 base, in that order; junction bases with no gene match: 2. The CDR3 runs to 14 residues. The V gene's germline CDR1 is MDHEN and CDR2 SYDVKM. The CDR3 spells CASSLPSGSYEQYF. CDR3 sequence (DNA): TGTGCCAGCAGTTTACCTAGCGGATCCTACGAGCAGTACTTC.

The genes are TRBV30 and TRBJ2-3; 15 bases are a match to TRBD2. CDR3 length: 16 residues. Germline trimming cut 3 bases from V and 8 bases from J; bases unmatched to any gene: 9. From germline, CDR1 is GTSNPN and CDR2 SVGIG (reference sequence). The CDR3 region has the DNA TGTGCCTGGAGCCCCCGGACTAGCGGGGGGGCGGGTACGCAGTATTTT. Amino acid sequence: CAWSPRTSGGAGTQYF.

The V gene is TRBV14, the J gene TRBJ2-5; 13 bases match TRBD2. J gave up 5 bases and V 6 bases, and 3 bases lay outside the gene matches. Germline CDR1 is SGHDN and CDR2 is FVKESK. The CDR3 length is 14 residues. The chain's CDR3 is CASSPTSGGETQYF. CDR3 bases: TGTGCCAGCAGTCCGACTAGCGGGGGGGAGACCCAGTACTTC.

The rearrangement uses TRBV5-1 and TRBJ2-1, with D uncertain. The V gene's germline CDR1 is SGHRS and CDR2 YFSETQ. This CDR3 has 12 residues. With 0 bases removed from V and 12 bases from J, the gap between germline ends came to 10 bases. The CDR3 here is CASSLASEVQFF. CDR3 nucleotides: TGCGCCAGCAGCTTGGCCTCAGAAGTGCAGTTCTTC. The complete variable domain, with remaining parts taken from reference TRBV5-1 and TRBJ2-1, reads KAGVTQTPRYLIKTRGQQVTLSCSPISGHRSVSWYQQTPGQGLQFLFEYFSETQRNKGNFPGRFSGRQFSNSRSEMNVSTLELGDSALYLCASSLASEVQFFGPGTRLTVL.

This chain joins TRBV4-3 and TRBJ1-1; 8 bases are a match to TRBD1. CDR1 is LGHNA and CDR2 is YSLEER in the germline V gene. V dropped 6 bases and J dropped 4; count of bases not matched to a gene: 4. The CDR3 runs to 13 residues. The chain's CDR3 is CASRRTGGTEAFF. Here the CDR3 DNA reads TGCGCCAGCAGACGTACAGGGGGCACTGAAGCTTTCTTT.